What follows are 24 T cell receptor beta chains derived from one specimen sequenced in a study of blood T cell repertoires in COVID-19. The assay was immunoSEQ multiplex PCR, and TCRdb's table has in-frame clones only and misses some. The sample consists of about 89,000 clones, about four fifths of them appearing once. The material sequenced was peripheral blood. These receptors were collected from a man aged 65-85 years with COVID-19, enrolled during active disease.

The V and J genes are TRBV7-3 and TRBJ1-6; D unresolved. This CDR3 is 13 amino acids long. The V gene lost 4 bases and the J gene lost 6 bases, with 7 bases spanning the gap. Germline lookup yields CDR1 SGHTA and CDR2 FQGTGA. The CDR3: CASSSRVNSPLHF. CDR3 DNA: TGTGCCAGCAGCTCCCGGGTTAATTCACCCCTCCACTTT.

The chain links TRBV4-3 to TRBJ1-2; no definite D call. V was cut by 1 base and J by 6 bases, with 6 bases left in between. The length of the CDR3 is 12 residues. Germline-derived CDR1 and CDR2 are LGHNA and YSLEER. CDR3 nucleotide sequence: TGCGCCAGCAGCCAAGGGGAGCATGGCTACACCTTC. This encodes CASSQGEHGYTF.

The chain uses TRBV19 and TRBJ1-5; no clear D. The CDR3 has 15 residues. V dropped 5 bases and J dropped 0 bases, with 11 bases sitting between them. In germline, CDR1 is LNHDA, CDR2 SQIVND (reference sequence). The CDR3 protein is CASSPSRYSNQPQHF. CDR3 nucleotide sequence: TGTGCCAGTAGTCCTTCCCGGTATAGCAATCAGCCCCAGCATTTT.

This clone was observed a handful of times. The chain links TRBV21-1 to TRBJ1-6; TRBD1 is the table's D call and was not checked against the DNA. TRBV21-1 is a pseudogene segment. The CDR3 runs 17 residues. CDR3 residues: CASSDGQAVIGDSPLHF. CDR3 coding DNA: TGTGCCAGCAGCGATGGACAGGCGGTAATTGGGGATTCACCCCTCCACTTT.

The chain recombines TRBV5-8 with TRBJ1-1; no definite D call. From germline, CDR1 is SGHTS and CDR2 YDEGEE. V was pared by 0 bases and J by 3 bases, with 9 bases between. CDR3 length: 14 amino acids. For the CDR3, the DNA is TGTGCCAGCAGCTTGGGCCAGGTGGACACTGAAGCTTTCTTT. Protein: CASSLGQVDTEAFF. The complete variable domain, with remaining parts taken from reference TRBV5-8 and TRBJ1-1, reads EAGVTQSPTHLIKTRGQQATLRCSPISGHTSVYWYQQALGLGLQFLLWYDEGEERNRGNFPPRFSGRQFPNYSSELNVNALELEDSALYLCASSLGQVDTEAFFGQGTRLTVV.

This chain uses TRBV5-6 with TRBJ1-3; 9 positions agree with TRBD1. The CDR3 contains 15 residues. Losses at the gene ends were 0 bases for V and 4 bases for J; bases not matched to a gene: 2. Germline V lookup: CDR1 SGHDT, CDR2 YYEEEE. CDR3 loop: CASSLGDRAGNTIYF. In DNA, the CDR3 is TGTGCCAGCAGCTTGGGGGACAGGGCAGGAAACACCATATATTTT.

The V gene is TRBV6-5, the J gene TRBJ2-1, with D unresolved. V shed 7 bases and J shed 4 bases, with 11 bases lying between them. CDR1 is MNHEY and CDR2 is SVGAGI in the germline V gene. This CDR3 contains 13 residues. CDR3 nucleotide sequence: TGTGCCAGCACGTCGACTTCATACAATGAGCAGTTCTTC. Amino acids: CASTSTSYNEQFF.

This clone has a handful of counts. This chain uses TRBV4-1 with TRBJ1-1, with 8 bases that match TRBD1. This CDR3 spans 12 amino acids. The V segment lost 4 bases and the J segment 8 bases; nucleotides outside the gene matches: 3. Germline CDR1 and CDR2: MGHRA and YSYEKL. The CDR3 spells CASSLDRAEAFF. In DNA form, the CDR3 reads TGCGCCAGCAGCCTGGACAGGGCAGAAGCTTTCTTT.

This clone came up once. The chain carries TRBV19 and TRBJ2-2, with 9 positions matching TRBD2. J gave up 3 bases and V 7 bases, and 6 bases lay outside the gene matches. The CDR3 runs 15 residues. CDR1 and CDR2 (germline): LNHDA, SQIVND (reference sequence). The CDR3 protein is CASISGRTHTGELFF. The DNA for the CDR3 is TGTGCCAGTATAAGCGGGAGGACCCACACCGGGGAGCTGTTTTTT.

This clone was seen just once. The chain combines TRBV6-6 with TRBJ1-6; possibly TRBD1 for D (5 bases). The V end was cut by 0 bases, the J end by 7 bases, with 10 bases between. This CDR3 spans 15 amino acids. The germline gives CDR1 MNHNY, CDR2 SVGAGI (reference sequence). Here the CDR3 DNA reads TGTGCCAGCAGTTACTCGGGGCAGGTCAATTCACCCCTCCACTTT. Translated, it gives CASSYSGQVNSPLHF.

This rearrangement joins TRBV11-2 to TRBJ2-1; 9 positions match TRBD2. Trimming took 4 bases from V and 14 from J; bases not matched to a gene: 9. CDR3 length: 13 residues. The germline V gene encodes CDR1 SGHAT and CDR2 FQNNGV. The CDR3 here is CASSSGSGRHEFF. The CDR3 DNA reads as TGTGCCAGCAGCTCCGGGAGCGGGAGGCACGAGTTCTTC.

The V gene is TRBV24-1, the J gene TRBJ2-3; no clear D. Germline V lookup: CDR1 KGHDR, CDR2 SFDVKD. With 5 bases removed from V and 3 bases from J, the gap between germline ends came to 17 bases. The CDR3 sequence is 16 residues long. This CDR3 reads CATSARSSIHTDTQYF. CDR3 coding DNA: TGTGCCACCAGTGCCCGGAGCAGCATACATACAGATACGCAGTATTTT.

The gene calls are TRBV5-1 and TRBJ1-2; D perhaps matches TRBD1 (5 bases). The V gene lost 4 bases and the J gene lost 3 bases, with 10 bases spanning the gap. CDR1 SGHRS and CDR2 YFSETQ come from the germline V gene. CDR3 length equals 13 residues. The CDR3 here is CASSISGDYGYTF. For the CDR3, the DNA is TGCGCCAGCAGCATTTCGGGGGACTATGGCTACACCTTC.

This clone has just one count. The V and J genes are TRBV2 and TRBJ2-1; weak D call: TRBD1 (7 bases). CDR1 is SNHLY, CDR2 FYNNEI, per germline. The germline V and J ends were trimmed by 7 bases and 1 base, with 14 bases remaining between them. This CDR3 comprises 15 residues. CDR3 region: CASKGSGGSYNEQFF. The CDR3 region has the DNA TGTGCCAGCAAGGGCTCAGGGGGGTCCTACAATGAGCAGTTCTTC.

This clone has only one observation. This chain links TRBV14 with TRBJ2-1; the D gene is possibly TRBD1 (6 bases). The CDR3 loop spans 15 amino acids. In germline, CDR1 is SGHDN, CDR2 FVKESK. V was shortened by 5 bases and J by 2 bases, with 13 bases between the two germline ends. For the CDR3, the DNA is TGTGCCAGCAGCTTCCAGGGGAGAACCTACAATGAGCAGTTCTTC. Translating gives CASSFQGRTYNEQFF.

V usage is TRBV28 and J usage is TRBJ2-7; tentative D call: TRBD1 (5 bases). This CDR3 contains 14 residues. Germline CDR1 MDHEN, CDR2 SYDVKM. The V and J ends lost 2 bases and 3 bases respectively, with 11 bases between them. The CDR3 protein is CASSLGAGNYEQYF. In nucleotides, the CDR3 is TGTGCCAGCAGTTTAGGCGCAGGGAACTACGAGCAGTACTTC.

This clone was detected a few times. The chain carries TRBV11-3 and TRBJ1-1; the D gene is possibly TRBD1 (5 bases). Trimming pared 5 bases from V and 5 bases from J, leaving 18 bases between. This CDR3 contains 15 residues. Germline values: CDR1 SGHNT, CDR2 YENEEA. This CDR3 is CASSPGGSKRTEAFF. The CDR3 bases are TGTGCCAGCAGCCCTGGGGGGTCTAAAAGGACTGAAGCTTTCTTT.

V gene TRBV7-9 combines with J gene TRBJ1-2, with TRBD1 identical over 9 bases. The germline gives CDR1 SEHNR, CDR2 FQNEAQ (reference sequence). CDR3 size: 13 residues. V lost 4 bases and J lost 8; bases outside the gene matches: 5. The CDR3 nucleotides are TGTGCCAGCAGCTCCGGGACAGGGAGCGGCTACACCTTC. It codes for CASSSGTGSGYTF. The entire variable domain, with the rest obtained from reference TRBV7-9 and TRBJ1-2, is as follows: DTGVSQNPRHKITKRGQNVTFRCDPISEHNRLYWYRQTLGQGPEFLTYFQNEAQLEKSRLLSDRFSAERPKGSFSTLEIQRTEQGDSAMYLCASSSGTGSGYTFGSGTRLTVV.

The chain combines TRBV28 with TRBJ2-4; D unclear. This CDR3 comprises 12 residues. V was shortened by 3 bases and J by 9 bases, with 9 bases between the two germline ends. CDR1 is MDHEN, CDR2 SYDVKM, per germline. This CDR3 is CASSFGWSIQYF. DNA of the CDR3: TGTGCCAGCAGTTTTGGATGGAGCATTCAGTACTTC.

This clone was counted only a few times. In DNA, the CDR3 is TGTGCCAGCAGCTTAGGCACAGATTACTACGAGCAGTACTTC. As protein: CASSLGTDYYEQYF. The chain has TRBV7-9 and TRBJ2-7; no definite D call. Germline assignment: CDR1 SEHNR and CDR2 FQNEAQ (reference sequence). CDR3 size: 14 residues. With 1 base removed from V and 3 bases from J, the gap between germline ends came to 10 bases.

In this sample, this clone turned up once. V is TRBV10-3 and J is TRBJ1-4; the D is unclear. Looked up from germline, CDR1 is ENHRY and CDR2 is SYGVKD. The CDR3 has 16 amino acids. V was trimmed by 2 bases and J by 0 bases, leaving 10 bases between them. The CDR3 region is CAISETPGTTNEKLFF. The CDR3 bases are TGTGCCATCAGTGAGACCCCCGGGACAACTAATGAAAAACTGTTTTTT.

This sequence joins TRBV6-2 or TRBV6-3 and TRBJ1-1; maybe TRBD1 (6 bases). The V gene lost 4 bases and the J gene lost 8 bases, with 20 bases spanning the gap. The length of the CDR3 is 15 residues. CDR1 is MNHEY and CDR2 is SVGEGT in the germline V gene. The CDR3 bases are TGTGCCAGCAGTTTACGCGCCACCGGACAGAACGAAGCTTTCTTT. Translation: CASSLRATGQNEAFF.

The V gene is TRBV4-3, the J gene TRBJ2-1, with 11 bases lining up with TRBD2. CDR1 LGHNA and CDR2 YSLEER come from the germline V gene. V shed 0 bases, J shed 11 bases, and the junction held 6 bases outside the gene matches. The CDR3 totals 15 residues. The CDR3 reads CASSQDRLAGGQQFF. The CDR3 DNA is TGCGCCAGCAGCCAAGACAGGCTAGCGGGAGGACAGCAGTTCTTC.

This clone has just a few counts. The chain joins TRBV6-6 to TRBJ1-2; 9 bases match TRBD1. With 5 bases clipped from V and 3 bases from J, the junction kept 13 bases outside the gene matches. Per germline, CDR1 MNHNY and CDR2 SVGAGI (reference sequence). The CDR3 is 17 amino acids. CDR3 nucleotides: TGTGCCAGCAGTCACCCCAGGACAGGGGAGGACGACTATGGCTACACCTTC. Translating it yields CASSHPRTGEDDYGYTF.